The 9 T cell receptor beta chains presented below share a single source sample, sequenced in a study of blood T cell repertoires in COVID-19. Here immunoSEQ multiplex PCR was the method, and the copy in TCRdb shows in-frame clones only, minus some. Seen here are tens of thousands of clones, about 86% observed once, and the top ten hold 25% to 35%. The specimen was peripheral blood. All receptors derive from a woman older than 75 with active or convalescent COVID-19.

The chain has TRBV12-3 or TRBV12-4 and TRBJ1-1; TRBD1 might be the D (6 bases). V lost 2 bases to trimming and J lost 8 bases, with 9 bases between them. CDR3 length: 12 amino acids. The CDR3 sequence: CASSLRQGEAFF. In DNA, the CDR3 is TGTGCCAGCAGTTTACGTCAGGGGGAAGCTTTCTTT.

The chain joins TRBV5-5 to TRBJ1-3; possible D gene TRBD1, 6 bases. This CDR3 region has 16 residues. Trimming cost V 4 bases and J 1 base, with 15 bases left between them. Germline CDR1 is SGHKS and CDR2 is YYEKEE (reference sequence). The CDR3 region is CASSRGAGTSGNTIYF. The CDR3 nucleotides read TGTGCCAGCAGCCGGGGGGCAGGGACTTCTGGAAACACCATATATTTT.

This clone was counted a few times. Here the CDR3 DNA reads TGTGCCAGTTGTTCCTTAGGGGCCAAGAACACTGAAGCTTTCTTT. Its translation is CASCSLGAKNTEAFF. The V call is TRBV19, the J call TRBJ1-1, with a tentative D call TRBD1 (5 bases). The CDR3 spans 15 residues. The germline gives CDR1 LNHDA, CDR2 SQIVND (reference sequence). Trimming left V 8 bases short and J 1 base short, with 17 bases between.

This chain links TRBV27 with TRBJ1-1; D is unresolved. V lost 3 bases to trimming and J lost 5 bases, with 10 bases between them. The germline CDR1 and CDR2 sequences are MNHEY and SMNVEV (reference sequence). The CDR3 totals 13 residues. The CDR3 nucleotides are TGTGCCAGCAGTTTCCAGGCTGGGACTGAAGCTTTCTTT. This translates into CASSFQAGTEAFF.

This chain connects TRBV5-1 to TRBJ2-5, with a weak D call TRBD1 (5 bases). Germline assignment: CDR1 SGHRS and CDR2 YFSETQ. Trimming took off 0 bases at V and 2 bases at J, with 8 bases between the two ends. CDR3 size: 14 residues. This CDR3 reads CASSLANRQETQYF. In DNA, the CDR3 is TGCGCCAGCAGCTTGGCAAACAGGCAAGAGACCCAGTACTTC.

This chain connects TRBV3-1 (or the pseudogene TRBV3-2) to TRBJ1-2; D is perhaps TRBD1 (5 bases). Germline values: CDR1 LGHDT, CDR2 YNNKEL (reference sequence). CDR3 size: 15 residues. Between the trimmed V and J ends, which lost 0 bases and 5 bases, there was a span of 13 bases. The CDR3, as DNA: TGTGCCAGCAGCCAAGATTCGTCAAGGGGATATGGCTACACCTTC. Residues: CASSQDSSRGYGYTF.

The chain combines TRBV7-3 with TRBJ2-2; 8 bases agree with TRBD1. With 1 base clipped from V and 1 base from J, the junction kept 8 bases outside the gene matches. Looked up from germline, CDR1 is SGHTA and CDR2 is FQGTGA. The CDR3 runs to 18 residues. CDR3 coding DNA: TGTGCCAGCAGCTTAAATCCCGACAGGGGTGGGAACACCGGGGAGCTGTTTTTT. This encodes CASSLNPDRGGNTGELFF.

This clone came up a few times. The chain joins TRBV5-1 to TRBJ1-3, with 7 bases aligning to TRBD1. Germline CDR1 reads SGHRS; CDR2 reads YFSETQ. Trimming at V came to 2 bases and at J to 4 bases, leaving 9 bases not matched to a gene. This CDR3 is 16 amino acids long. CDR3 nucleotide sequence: TGCGCCAGCAGCTTCGCAGGACAGGAAGGAGGAAACACCATATATTTT. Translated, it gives CASSFAGQEGGNTIYF.

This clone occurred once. The CDR3 sequence: CAISPQGISGNTIYF. The CDR3 DNA reads TGTGCCATCAGTCCACAGGGCATCTCTGGAAACACCATATATTTT. The genes are TRBV10-3 and TRBJ1-3; TRBD1 might be the D (6 bases). V lost 5 bases and J lost 0, with 11 bases in between. CDR3 length: 15 amino acids. Germline V gene sequence: CDR1 ENHRY, CDR2 SYGVKD.